These 18 T cell receptor beta chains were sequenced from one sample in a study of T cell responses to AZD1222 COVID-19 vaccine. This table comes from immunoSEQ multiplex PCR, and its TCRdb copy is limited to in-frame clones, with some not included. The repertoire holds about 130,000 clones, with about 89% as singletons. Source: peripheral blood, taken on day 0 of AZD1222 vaccination. The receptors derive from an adult in good health.

CDR3 protein: CASSLQGNTGELFF. CDR3 in DNA: TGCGCCAGCAGCTTACAAGGGAACACCGGGGAGCTGTTTTTT. V gene TRBV5-1 combines with J gene TRBJ2-2; D call uncertain. Germline CDR1 and CDR2: SGHRS and YFSETQ. V was clipped by 2 bases and J by 1 base, with 6 bases between them. The CDR3 totals 14 residues. Based on the CDR3 plus reference TRBV5-1 and TRBJ2-2, the full variable domain is KAGVTQTPRYLIKTRGQQVTLSCSPISGHRSVSWYQQTPGQGLQFLFEYFSETQRNKGNFPGRFSGRQFSNSRSEMNVSTLELGDSALYLCASSLQGNTGELFFGEGSRLTVL.

A few counts support this clone. The rearrangement joins TRBV12-3 or TRBV12-4 to TRBJ2-7; 8 positions agree with TRBD1. The CDR3 consists of 13 residues. Trimming took 8 bases from V and 3 from J; bases not matched to a gene: 6. The CDR3 loop reads CASRGQGRYEQYF. The CDR3 region has the DNA TGTGCCAGCCGCGGACAGGGCCGCTACGAGCAGTACTTC.

This clone appeared a single time. The chain couples TRBV7-3 to TRBJ2-4; D uncertain. From germline, CDR1 is SGHTA and CDR2 FQGTGA. Trimming took off 5 bases at V and 0 bases at J, with 14 bases between the two ends. This CDR3 is 16 amino acids long. The CDR3 protein is CASSPTPAQAKNIQYF. DNA of the CDR3: TGTGCCAGCAGCCCCACCCCGGCGCAAGCCAAAAACATTCAGTACTTC. The full variable domain, rest sourced from reference TRBV7-3 and TRBJ2-4, is GAGVSQTPSNKVTEKGKYVELRCDPISGHTALYWYRQSLGQGPEFLIYFQGTGAADDSGLPNDRFFAVRPEGSVSTLKIQRTERGDSAVYLCASSPTPAQAKNIQYFGAGTRLSVL.

The chain combines TRBV28 with TRBJ1-1, with D hard to call. CDR3 length equals 14 residues. Germline CDR1 MDHEN, CDR2 SYDVKM. V shed 6 bases and J shed 1 base, with 12 bases lying between them. The CDR3 nucleotides are TGTGCCAGCAGCCGAGGGATCCCGAACACTGAAGCTTTCTTT. Translation: CASSRGIPNTEAFF. The variable domain in full, with the rest retrieved from reference TRBV28 and TRBJ1-1, is DVKVTQSSRYLVKRTGEKVFLECVQDMDHENMFWYRQDPGLGLRLIYFSYDVKMKEKGDIPEGYSVSREKKERFSLILESASTNQTSMYLCASSRGIPNTEAFFGQGTRLTVV.

The J gene is TRBJ1-6, the V gene TRBV7-9; D is possibly TRBD1 (6 bases). The CDR3 sequence is 14 residues long. Trimming stripped 1 base from V and 9 bases from J, with 10 bases between. Germline loops: CDR1 SEHNR, CDR2 FQNEAQ (reference sequence). CDR3 loop: CASSLDRVFSPLHF. Written as DNA, the CDR3 is TGTGCCAGCAGCTTAGACAGGGTATTTTCACCCCTCCACTTT.

The rearrangement uses TRBV4-1 and TRBJ2-7; 7 positions match TRBD2. The CDR3 length is 15 residues. CDR1 is MGHRA, CDR2 YSYEKL, per germline. V lost 0 bases to trimming and J lost 4 bases; unmatched junction nucleotides: 6. CDR3 protein: CASSQDLGLPYEQYF. The CDR3 bases are TGCGCCAGCAGCCAAGATTTGGGACTACCTTACGAGCAGTACTTC.

The chain employs TRBV6-5 and TRBJ2-7; 11 positions match TRBD2. The CDR3 has 15 residues. After removal of 7 bases from V and 0 bases from J, the junction contained 5 bases not matched to a gene. Germline V gives CDR1 MNHEY, CDR2 SVGAGI. Here the CDR3 reads CASMRLAGSSYEQYF. The CDR3 DNA is TGTGCCAGCATGAGACTAGCGGGGAGCTCCTACGAGCAGTACTTC.

The chain links TRBV30 to TRBJ1-1; D gene unclear. CDR3 length equals 12 residues. Germline lookup yields CDR1 GTSNPN and CDR2 SVGIG (reference sequence). Trimming left V 2 bases short and J 1 base short, with 5 bases between. In nucleotides, the CDR3 is TGTGCCTGGAGTCAGGAGAACACTGAAGCTTTCTTT. Translated: CAWSQENTEAFF.

The chain joins TRBV2 to TRBJ2-5; weak D call: TRBD1 (6 bases). Germline V lookup: CDR1 SNHLY, CDR2 FYNNEI. Trimming removed 6 bases at V and 6 bases at J, with 23 bases between. The CDR3 sequence is 16 residues long. CDR3 loop: CASRPSGVRQGKTQYF. The CDR3 bases are TGTGCCAGCAGACCTAGTGGTGTGCGGCAGGGGAAGACCCAGTACTTC.

The genes are TRBV10-3 and TRBJ2-6; D not certain. The germline V and J ends were trimmed by 3 bases and 3 bases, with 9 bases remaining between them. This CDR3 has 15 residues. Germline-derived CDR1 and CDR2 are ENHRY and SYGVKD. CDR3 loop: CAISDGYGGANVLTF. CDR3 DNA: TGTGCCATCAGTGATGGCTACGGTGGGGCCAACGTCCTGACTTTC.

The rearrangement links TRBV7-9 to TRBJ1-1; tentatively, D is TRBD1 (5 bases). V lost 4 bases to trimming and J lost 4 bases, with 16 bases between them. Germline V gives CDR1 SEHNR, CDR2 FQNEAQ (reference sequence). The CDR3 extends over 15 amino acids. The DNA for the CDR3 is TGTGCCAGCAGCTCCACCAGCGGGGACGGCACTGAAGCTTTCTTT. Encoded protein: CASSSTSGDGTEAFF.

The rearrangement joins TRBV7-2 to TRBJ1-5, with D uncertain. There are 14 residues in the CDR3. V was shortened by 8 bases and J by 8 bases, with 19 bases between the two germline ends. Looked up from germline, CDR1 is SGHTA and CDR2 is FQGNSA. The CDR3 nucleotides are TGTGCCAGCCGCATGGGGAGCCCATTGGAGCCCCAGCATTTT. Its protein is CASRMGSPLEPQHF.

The V call is TRBV19, the J call TRBJ1-1; D uncertain. With 5 bases removed from V and 7 bases from J, the gap between germline ends came to 11 bases. The germline gives CDR1 LNHDA, CDR2 SQIVND (reference sequence). The CDR3 extends over 12 amino acids. The CDR3 sequence is CASSYDASEAFF. CDR3 sequence (DNA): TGTGCCAGTAGTTACGATGCCAGTGAAGCTTTCTTT.

The chain employs TRBV28 and TRBJ1-2, with 11 bases that match TRBD1. V lost 6 bases to trimming and J lost 3 bases; unmatched junction nucleotides: 0. The germline V gene has CDR1 MDHEN and CDR2 SYDVKM. This CDR3 has 13 amino acids. In DNA, the CDR3 is TGTGCCAGCAGGGGACAGGGGGACTATGGCTACACCTTC. This translates into CASRGQGDYGYTF.

V gene TRBV2 combines with J gene TRBJ2-7, with D uncertain. The germline V gene has CDR1 SNHLY and CDR2 FYNNEI. The CDR3 totals 12 residues. V gave up 5 bases and J gave up 3 bases, with 8 bases separating them. Here the CDR3 reads CASSPQIYEQYF. CDR3 DNA sequence: TGTGCCAGCAGTCCTCAGATCTACGAGCAGTACTTC.

A word on this clone: An end of the junction differs from the germline gene, which may be a read error. This chain connects TRBV7-7 to TRBJ2-7, with D possibly being TRBD2 (5 bases). The CDR3 is made up of 13 amino acids. Germline CDR1 reads SSHAT; CDR2 reads FNYEAQ (reference sequence). The CDR3 here is CASSLAPNYEQYF. The CDR3 region has the DNA TGTGCTAGCAGCTTAGCGCCTAACTACGAGCAGTACTTC.

The rearrangement uses TRBV27 and TRBJ2-5, with a possible D match to TRBD1 (5 bases). This CDR3 contains 13 residues. Trimming cost V 0 bases and J 3 bases, with 5 bases left between them. Germline values: CDR1 MNHEY, CDR2 SMNVEV (reference sequence). The CDR3 is CASSLSREETQYF. The DNA of the CDR3 is TGTGCCAGCAGTTTATCCAGGGAAGAGACCCAGTACTTC.

V and J are TRBV3-1 (or the pseudogene TRBV3-2) and TRBJ1-1, with D possibly being TRBD1 (5 bases). CDR1 is LGHDT, CDR2 YNNKEL, per germline (reference sequence). The CDR3 length is 12 residues. V gave up 6 bases and J gave up 8 bases, with 13 bases separating them. The DNA for the CDR3 is TGTGCCAGCAGTCAGACAGCAGCCGAAGCTTTCTTT. Encoded protein: CASSQTAAEAFF.